This T cell receptor (beta chain) was recorded in a study of blood T cells in healthy people across ages. The use of a sample-barcoded 5' primer and a J-beta primer mix characterized a second PCR of roughly 6 to 11 cycles. Through a template-switch adaptor with 12 random nucleotides, each cDNA molecule received a tag. TCRdb re-analysed the 5' RACE reads in MiXCR, keeping a single row per CDR3 protein. Of hundreds of thousands of distinct CDR3 sequences in the sample, under 45% were seen once. Study-level findings and limits: Diversity estimates drawn from one million T cells were deemed underestimates.

This clonotype was detected a few times. Its antigen is undetermined. With V trimmed by 3 bases and J by 5 bases, 4 bases remained unmatched. This CDR3 region has 15 residues. Germline CDR1 SGHTS, CDR2 YDEGEE. The gene calls are TRBV5-8 and TRBJ2-1, with 11 bases identical to TRBD2. The sequence came from a man aged 60 to 69 in good health. Sample: blood. The DNA of the CDR3 is TGTGCCAGCAGCTCCCGGGGACTAGCGGACAATGAGCAGTTCTTC. This encodes CASSSRGLADNEQFF.